The sequence of this TCR beta chain was determined in a study of CD8+ T cells in alopecia areata. The wider study: Treated patients were dosed with oral tofacitinib, taking 5 to 10 mg twice daily.

RNA was extracted and reverse transcribed into cDNA as the sequencing template. The repertoire was sequenced with immunoSEQ multiplex PCR; TCRdb's copy has only in-frame clones and lacks some. The table records about 97,000 clones, roughly two fifths of them present only once. About this clone: What it binds is unknown.

Study results and caveats: Sequences from scalp samples also cover resident alphabeta T cells of normal skin.

V was clipped by 4 bases and J by 2 bases; unmatched bases: 10. The length of the CDR3 is 18 residues. Peripheral blood and lesional scalp punch biopsies came from alopecia areata patients. The clonotype originates from a human donor with alopecia areata. Sequenced input: CD4+ T cells sorted from blood. The chain uses TRBV23-1 and TRBJ2-7, with 14 nucleotides matching TRBD2. TRBV23-1 is labeled an ORF, and its function is uncertain. For the CDR3, the DNA is TGCGCCAGCAGTCCCACGGGACTAGCGGGGGCGCCGACCTACGAGCAGTACTTC. Its protein is CASSPTGLAGAPTYEQYF.